Given below is one T cell receptor beta chain in context. Its antigen is not known. Repertoires were generated with immunoSEQ multiplex PCR, while TCRdb's copy carries only in-frame clones and drops some. The table includes about 350,000 clones, 88% detected once. Treatment reported: approximately 18 received Ad26.COV2.S at low or high dose, single or two shots; about 5 received placebo; per-sample allocation not given. Sampling was done on day 63 after the first vaccine or placebo injection. This sample was taken from a study of Ad26.COV2.S vaccination and SARS-CoV-2 variants. About the research overall: Donor participated within the Ad26.COV2.S arm of the COV1001 trial. Once, or twice with 56 days between doses, Ad26.COV2.S was given intramuscularly. Findings and caveats of the study: Spike-specific TCR breadth was greater after Ad26.COV2.S than placebo.

This receptor was identified in a person aged 18-60 years who received the Ad26.COV2.S COVID-19 vaccine or a placebo. The sample here was peripheral blood, taken in a trial of Ad26.COV2.S vaccine versus placebo.

The CDR3 region is CASSAERGVFTGELFF. The CDR3 DNA sequence: TGTGCCAGCAGCGCCGAGCGGGGAGTATTCACCGGGGAGCTGTTTTTT. V and J are TRBV9 and TRBJ2-2; 7 nucleotides agree with TRBD2. The CDR3 has 16 residues. J was trimmed by 4 bases and V by 3 bases; bases with no gene match: 9. Per the germline V gene, CDR1 is SGDLS and CDR2 is YYNGEE.